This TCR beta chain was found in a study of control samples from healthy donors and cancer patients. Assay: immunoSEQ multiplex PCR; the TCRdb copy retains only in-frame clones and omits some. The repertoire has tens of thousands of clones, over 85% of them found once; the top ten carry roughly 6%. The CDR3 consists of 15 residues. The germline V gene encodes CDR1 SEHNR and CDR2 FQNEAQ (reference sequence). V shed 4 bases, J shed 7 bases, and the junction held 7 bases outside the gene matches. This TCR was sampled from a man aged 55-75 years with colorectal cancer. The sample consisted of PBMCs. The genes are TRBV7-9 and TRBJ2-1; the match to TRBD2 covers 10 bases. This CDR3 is CASSSPSGGLNEQFF. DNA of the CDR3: TGTGCCAGCAGCTCCCCTAGCGGGGGTCTAAATGAGCAGTTCTTC. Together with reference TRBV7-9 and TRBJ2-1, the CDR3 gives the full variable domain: DTGVSQNPRHKITKRGQNVTFRCDPISEHNRLYWYRQTLGQGPEFLTYFQNEAQLEKSRLLSDRFSAERPKGSFSTLEIQRTEQGDSAMYLCASSSPSGGLNEQFFGPGTRLTVL.